The present T cell receptor (beta chain) was sequenced within a study of beta chain features in type 1 diabetes. In germline, CDR1 is KGHSH, CDR2 LQKENI. Between the trimmed V and J ends, which lost 3 bases and 0 bases, there was a span of 10 bases. This CDR3 is built from 15 residues. Study-wide points: Moderate yet significant TCRB CDR3 shortening was seen in Type 1 diabetes patients in all four CD4+ subsets.

In its sample, this clone was seen many times. Its antigen is unidentified. The study reverse transcribed the entire isolated RNA, so it sequenced expressed TCRB transcripts. Data came from immunoSEQ multiplex PCR; TCRdb stores just in-frame clones and leaves some out. The sample records approximately 160,000 clones, 10% to 13% being singletons. The clonotype was recovered from a man younger than 40 with type 1 diabetes. The gene calls are TRBV18 and TRBJ2-3, with D tentatively TRBD2 (6 bases). The sequencing input was central memory CD4+ T cells from blood. CDR3 sequence: CASSPASVSTDTQYF. The CDR3 coding sequence is TGTGCCAGCTCACCGGCTAGCGTAAGCACAGATACGCAGTATTTT.